There are many counts of the clone carrying this T cell receptor (beta chain). The target antigen is unknown. This sample was included in a study of T-cell memory formation after mild COVID-19. The V gene's germline CDR1 is ENHRY and CDR2 SYGVKD. CDR3 length equals 14 residues. V shed 6 bases and J shed 5 bases, with 16 bases lying between them. Study-level results: A second wave of clones peaked on day 37, and their SARS-CoV-2 specificity went unconfirmed. In pre-infection memory, a portion of responding clones appeared, which suggested that cross-reactive memory joined.

TCRdb re-derived calls from the 5' RACE reads in MiXCR, one entry per CDR3 protein. This table has approximately 340,000 distinct CDR3 sequences, about 15% appearing once. This receptor was obtained from a man aged 18 to 29 who had mild COVID-19 (a few samples of this study predate the infection). Cell type and time point are not known. The V call is TRBV10-3, the J call TRBJ2-5; D may correspond to TRBD1 or TRBD2 (5 bases each). Sequenced: PBMCs or a T cell subset sorted from them (not recorded which). CDR3 sequence (DNA): TGTGCCATCAGGCGAGGGGTCCCTGGTGAGACCCAGTACTTC. Translation gives CAIRRGVPGETQYF.